This TCR beta chain originates from a study of CD8 T cells in ankylosing spondylitis. Germline V gene data show CDR1 as SGHTA and CDR2 as FQGNSA. The CDR3 loop spans 14 amino acids. Trimming shortened V by 3 bases and J by 3 bases, and 12 bases separated the two germline ends. MiXCR, applied by TCRdb to the 5' RACE reads, yields one record per CDR3 protein. The sample contains about 300,000 distinct CDR3 sequences, around a tenth of which appear only once. The chain carries TRBV7-2 and TRBJ2-7; tentatively, D is TRBD1 or TRBD2 (5 bases each). This clonotype originated in a female donor with ankylosing spondylitis or in good health (not recorded which). Specimen: blood, either unsorted or a sorted T cell fraction (not recorded which). This chain's CDR3 is CASSFPGRHYEQYF. The CDR3 nucleotides are TGTGCCAGCAGCTTCCCGGGACGGCACTACGAGCAGTACTTC. Looking up the rest from reference TRBV7-2 and TRBJ2-7 gives the full variable domain: GAGVSQSPSNKVTEKGKDVELRCDPISGHTALYWYRQSLGQGLEFLIYFQGNSAPDKSGLPSDRFSAERTGGSVSTLTIQRTQQEDSAVYLCASSFPGRHYEQYFGPGTRLTVT.